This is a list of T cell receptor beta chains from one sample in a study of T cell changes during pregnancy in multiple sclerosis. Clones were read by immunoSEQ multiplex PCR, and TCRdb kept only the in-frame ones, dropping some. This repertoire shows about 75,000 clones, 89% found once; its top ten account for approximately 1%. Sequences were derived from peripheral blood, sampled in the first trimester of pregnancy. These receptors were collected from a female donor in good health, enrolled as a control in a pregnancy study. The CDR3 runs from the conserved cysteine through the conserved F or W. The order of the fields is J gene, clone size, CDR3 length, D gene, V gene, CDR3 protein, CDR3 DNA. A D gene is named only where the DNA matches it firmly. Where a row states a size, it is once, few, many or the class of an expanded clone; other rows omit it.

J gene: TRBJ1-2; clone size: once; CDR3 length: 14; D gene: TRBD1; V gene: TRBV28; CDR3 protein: CASRLSAGGRGYTF; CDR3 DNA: TGTGCCAGCAGACTTTCGGCAGGGGGTAGAGGCTACACCTTC
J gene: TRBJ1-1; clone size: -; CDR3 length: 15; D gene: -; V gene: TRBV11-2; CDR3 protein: CASSFLSPLRAEAFF; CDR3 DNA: TGTGCCAGCAGCTTCCTGTCCCCGCTGAGGGCTGAAGCTTTCTTT
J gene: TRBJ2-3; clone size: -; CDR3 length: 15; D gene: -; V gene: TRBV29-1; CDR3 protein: CSVESPRGTTDTQYF; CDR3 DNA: TGCAGCGTTGAAAGCCCTAGAGGTACCACAGATACGCAGTATTTT
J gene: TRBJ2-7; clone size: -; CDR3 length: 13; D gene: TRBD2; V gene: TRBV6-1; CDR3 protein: CASRTSGTYEQYF; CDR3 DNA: TGTGCCAGTAGGACTAGCGGGACGTACGAGCAGTACTTC
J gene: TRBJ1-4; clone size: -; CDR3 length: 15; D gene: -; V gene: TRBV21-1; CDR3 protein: CASSSPTGGNEKLFF; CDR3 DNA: TGTGCCAGCAGCTCTCCGACAGGGGGAAATGAAAAACTGTTTTTT
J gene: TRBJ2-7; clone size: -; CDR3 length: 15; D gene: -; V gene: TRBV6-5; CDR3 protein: CASSYLGANSYEQYF; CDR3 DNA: TGTGCCAGCAGTTACCTGGGGGCTAATAGCTACGAGCAGTACTTC
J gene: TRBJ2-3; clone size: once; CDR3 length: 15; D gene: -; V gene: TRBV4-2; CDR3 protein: CASSQDYGSTDTQYF; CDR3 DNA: TGTGCCAGCAGCCAAGATTACGGGAGCACAGATACGCAGTATTTT
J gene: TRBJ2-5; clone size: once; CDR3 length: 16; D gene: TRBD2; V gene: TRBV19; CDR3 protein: CASKRTSGRVGETQYF; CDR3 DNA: TGTGCCAGTAAAAGAACGAGCGGGAGAGTCGGAGAGACCCAGTACTTC
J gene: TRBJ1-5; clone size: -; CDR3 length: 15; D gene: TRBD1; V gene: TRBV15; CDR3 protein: CATSRRGTGVQPQHF; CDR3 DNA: TGTGCCACCAGCAGGCGGGGGACAGGGGTTCAGCCCCAGCATTTT
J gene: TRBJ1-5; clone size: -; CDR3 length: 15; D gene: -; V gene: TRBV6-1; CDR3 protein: CASSEQGLSNQPQHF; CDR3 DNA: TGTGCCAGCAGTGAGCAAGGACTGAGCAATCAGCCCCAGCATTTT
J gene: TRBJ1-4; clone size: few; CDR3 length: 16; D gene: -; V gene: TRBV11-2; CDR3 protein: CASSVRTAFRNEKLFF; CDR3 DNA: TGTGCCAGCAGCGTCCGGACAGCGTTTCGTAATGAAAAACTGTTTTTT
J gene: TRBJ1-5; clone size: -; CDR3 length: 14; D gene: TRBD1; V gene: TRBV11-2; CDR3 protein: CASSRGPSNQPQHF; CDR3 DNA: TGTGCCAGCAGCAGGGGGCCTAGCAATCAGCCCCAGCATTTT
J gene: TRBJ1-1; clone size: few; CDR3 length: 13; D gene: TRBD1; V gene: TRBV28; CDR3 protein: CASSFPDRGEAFF; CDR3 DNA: TGTGCCAGCAGTTTCCCGGACAGGGGGGAAGCTTTCTTT
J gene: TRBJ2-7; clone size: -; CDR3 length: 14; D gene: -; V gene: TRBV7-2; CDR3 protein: CASSGLRNAREQYF; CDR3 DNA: TGTGCCAGCAGTGGACTCCGGAACGCACGGGAGCAGTACTTC
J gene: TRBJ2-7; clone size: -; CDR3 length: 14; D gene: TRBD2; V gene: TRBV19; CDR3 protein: CASSKAGGSYEQYF; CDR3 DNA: TGTGCCAGTAGTAAGGCGGGAGGATCCTACGAGCAGTACTTC
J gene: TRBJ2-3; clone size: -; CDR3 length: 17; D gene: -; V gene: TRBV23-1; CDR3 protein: CASSHTKSSSGSDTQYF; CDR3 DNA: TGCGCCAGCAGTCACACAAAATCTAGCTCTGGGTCAGATACGCAGTATTTT
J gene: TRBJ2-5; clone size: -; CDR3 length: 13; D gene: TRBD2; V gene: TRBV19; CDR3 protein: CASSWGGEETQYF; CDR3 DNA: TGTGCCAGTAGCTGGGGGGGAGAAGAGACCCAGTACTTC
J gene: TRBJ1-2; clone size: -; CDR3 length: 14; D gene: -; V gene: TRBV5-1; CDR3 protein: CASSLHSTNYGYTF; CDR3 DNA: TGCGCCAGCAGCTTGCACAGTACTAACTATGGCTACACCTTC
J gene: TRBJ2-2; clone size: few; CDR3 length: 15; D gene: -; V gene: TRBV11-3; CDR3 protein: CASSSRGQGAGELFF; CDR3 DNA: TGTGCCAGCAGCTCACGGGGGCAGGGGGCCGGGGAGCTGTTTTTT
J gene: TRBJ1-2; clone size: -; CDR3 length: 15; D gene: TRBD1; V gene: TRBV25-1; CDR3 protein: CASSGMTGSYNGYTF; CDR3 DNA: TGTGCCAGCAGTGGGATGACAGGGAGCTATAATGGCTACACCTTC